This TCR beta chain comes out of a study of Ad26.COV2.S vaccination and SARS-CoV-2 variants. At the level of the study: Into the muscle, Ad26.COV2.S was dosed once or twice, 56 days apart. Study-wide results and limits: People who got the vaccine had more spike-specific TCR breadth than people who got placebo.

Here immunoSEQ multiplex PCR was the method, and the copy in TCRdb shows in-frame clones only, minus some. The sample contains over 400,000 clones, roughly 90% of which appear only once. Germline CDR1 is LNHDA and CDR2 is SQIVND (reference sequence). The CDR3 contains 17 residues. Trimming removed 7 bases at V and 3 bases at J, with 22 bases between. Treatment given: 15 to 20 received Ad26.COV2.S at low or high dose, single or two shots; about 5 received placebo; per-sample allocation not given. Samples came from day 63 after the first vaccine or placebo injection. The sample came from a Boston adult aged 18-55 years. A remark on this clone: Its antigen is still unknown.

This sequence joins TRBV19 and TRBJ1-5; D gene uncertain. This receptor was taken from a person aged 18-65 years who received the Ad26.COV2.S COVID-19 vaccine or a placebo. The material sequenced was peripheral blood, taken in a trial of Ad26.COV2.S vaccine versus placebo. The CDR3: CASTPIWVSLSNQPQHF. The CDR3 DNA is TGTGCCAGTACGCCGATTTGGGTCAGCCTTTCCAATCAGCCCCAGCATTTT.